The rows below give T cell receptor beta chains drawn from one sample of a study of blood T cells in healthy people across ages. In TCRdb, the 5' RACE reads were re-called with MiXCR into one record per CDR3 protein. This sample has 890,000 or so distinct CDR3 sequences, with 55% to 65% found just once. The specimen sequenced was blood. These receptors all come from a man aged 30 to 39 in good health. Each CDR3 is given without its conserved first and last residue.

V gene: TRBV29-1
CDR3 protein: SVEDHRGLRGGTDTQY

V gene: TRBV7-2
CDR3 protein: ASSLDTGPYEQY

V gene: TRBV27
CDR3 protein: ASSLSRRGAYEQY

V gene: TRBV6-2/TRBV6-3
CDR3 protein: ASSYPGQGANWRETQY

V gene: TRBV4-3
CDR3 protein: ASSHRGGGEQY

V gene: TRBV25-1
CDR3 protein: ASSGYRFDVANYGYT

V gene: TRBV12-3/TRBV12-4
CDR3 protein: ASSRPGQTGEQF

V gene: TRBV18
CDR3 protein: ASSPLWGASYNEQF

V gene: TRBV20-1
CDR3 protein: SARARTRNYGYT

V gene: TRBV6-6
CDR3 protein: ASTLAEDTQY

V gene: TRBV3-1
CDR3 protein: ASSRATFTNYGYT

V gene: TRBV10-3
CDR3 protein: AIYDTNNEQF

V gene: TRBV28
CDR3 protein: ASSLPPAGRDQPQH

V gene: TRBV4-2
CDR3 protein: ASSQVETGTTPYGYT

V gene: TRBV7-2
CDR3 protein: ASSLSVRSYNEQF

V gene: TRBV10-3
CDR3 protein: AISESHTGDNSYEQY

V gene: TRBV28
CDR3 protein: ASSQYNPYEQY

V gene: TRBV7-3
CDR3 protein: ASSLTFQGAGNEQF

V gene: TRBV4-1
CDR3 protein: ASSQATLEGFHGTYEQY

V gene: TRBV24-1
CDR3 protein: ATSENTGVGQPQH

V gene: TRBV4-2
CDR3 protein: ASSQDRAPWTEAF

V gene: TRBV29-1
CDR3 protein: SVKQGARDEQY

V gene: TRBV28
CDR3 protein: ASTLDRDEQY

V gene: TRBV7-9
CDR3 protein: ASSSGMGGGRSYEQY

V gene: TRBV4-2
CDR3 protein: ASSQDRGLLRTQY

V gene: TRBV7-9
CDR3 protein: ASSLGPGSLYGYT

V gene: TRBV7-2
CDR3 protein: ASSFLAGGSEQY

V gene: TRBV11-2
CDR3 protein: ASSLVRVGELF

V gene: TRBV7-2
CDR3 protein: ASSFGGGSSHEQF

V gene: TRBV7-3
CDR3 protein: ASSLWSVNSPLH

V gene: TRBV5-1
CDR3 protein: ASSLTRDSAYGYT

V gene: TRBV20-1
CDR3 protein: SALNPREGYYGYT

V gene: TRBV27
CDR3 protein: ASSEIVLTYNEQY

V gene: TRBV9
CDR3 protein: ASSSGGGTDTQY

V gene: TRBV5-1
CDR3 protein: ASSSSGYQETQY

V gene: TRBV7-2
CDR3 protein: ASSGTSGGFTDTQY

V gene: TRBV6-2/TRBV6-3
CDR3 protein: ASSYTLPRTEKNTEAF

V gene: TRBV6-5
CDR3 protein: ASRQTGDTDTQY

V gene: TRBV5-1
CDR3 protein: ASSSGANSNYGYT

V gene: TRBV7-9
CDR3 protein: ASTTTTGSYEQY

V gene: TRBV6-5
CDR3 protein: ASSPTSTGELF

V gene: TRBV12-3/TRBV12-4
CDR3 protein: ASSLGGGAILDTQY

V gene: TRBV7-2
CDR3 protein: ASSLDQGPDTQY

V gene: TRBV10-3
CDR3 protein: AISVSGTGASYEQY

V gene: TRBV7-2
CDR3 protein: ASSLAFGSSTDTQY

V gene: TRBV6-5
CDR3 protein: AARGGTYEQY